Sequencing of this T cell receptor (beta chain) was carried out in a study of blood T cell repertoires in COVID-19. Study-level background: Italy, Spain and the United States were the sources of the convalescent and acute COVID-19 samples. PBMCs, B-cell-depleted T cells, or T cells were the source of the cDNA or gDNA that made up the material.

Original processing methods: The assay estimated nucleated cells by amplifying reference gene primers. Repertoires were generated with immunoSEQ multiplex PCR, while TCRdb's copy carries only in-frame clones and drops some. Clone size and the V and J calls come from that table; the DNA yielded D and trimming. The sample holds around 60,000 clones, about 91% seen once. J lost 3 bases, V lost 5 bases, and 7 bases had no gene match. This CDR3 is 15 amino acids long. CDR1 is MGHDK and CDR2 is SYGVNS in the germline V gene. The clonotype was recovered from a man aged 60 to 69 with acute or convalescent COVID-19. The chain employs TRBV25-1 and TRBJ1-1; 9 nucleotides line up with TRBD1. Sequenced: peripheral blood. The DNA for the CDR3 is TGTGCCAGCAGTCACCCGGGACAGGGTGACACTGAAGCTTTCTTT. This codes for CASSHPGQGDTEAFF.